This T cell receptor (beta chain) was retrieved from a study of blood T cell repertoires in COVID-19. As for the study in general: Samples of COVID-19 (acute and convalescent) were obtained from the United States, Italy and Spain.

Unmatched junction bases numbered 3, after V lost 2 bases and J lost 7 bases. Germline lookup yields CDR1 SGHRS and CDR2 YFSETQ. This CDR3 spans 12 amino acids. The data were produced by immunoSEQ multiplex PCR, yet TCRdb's version contains in-frame clones alone and is incomplete. The table records around 76,000 clones, around 85% of them present only once. The source material was peripheral blood. The sequence came from a man older than 75 with acute or convalescent COVID-19. The rearrangement uses TRBV5-1 and TRBJ2-7; 7 nucleotides match TRBD2. CDR3 bases: TGCGCCAGCAGCTTACCCGGGAGGGAGCAGTACTTC. It codes for CASSLPGREQYF.